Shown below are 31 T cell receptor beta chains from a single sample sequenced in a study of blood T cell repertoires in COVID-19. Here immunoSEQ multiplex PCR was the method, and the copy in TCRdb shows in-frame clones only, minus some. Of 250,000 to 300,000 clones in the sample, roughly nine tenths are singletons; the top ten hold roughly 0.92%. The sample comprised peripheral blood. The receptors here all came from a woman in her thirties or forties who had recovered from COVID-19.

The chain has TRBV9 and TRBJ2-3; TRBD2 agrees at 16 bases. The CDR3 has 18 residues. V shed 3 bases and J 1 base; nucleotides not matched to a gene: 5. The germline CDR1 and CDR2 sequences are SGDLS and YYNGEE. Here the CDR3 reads CASSAGLAGGRGTDTQYF. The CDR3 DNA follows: TGTGCCAGCAGCGCGGGACTAGCGGGAGGGCGGGGCACAGATACGCAGTATTTT. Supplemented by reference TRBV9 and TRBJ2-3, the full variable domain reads DSGVTQTPKHLITATGQRVTLRCSPRSGDLSVYWYQQSLDQGLQFLIQYYNGEERAKGNILERFSAQQFPDLHSELNLSSLELGDSALYFCASSAGLAGGRGTDTQYFGPGTRLTVL.

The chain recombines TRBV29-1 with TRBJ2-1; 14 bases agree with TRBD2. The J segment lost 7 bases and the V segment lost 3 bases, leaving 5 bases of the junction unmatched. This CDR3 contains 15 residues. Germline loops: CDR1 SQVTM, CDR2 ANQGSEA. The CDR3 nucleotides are TGCAGCGTTGAGGCCCGACTAGCGGGAGGGAATGAGCAGTTCTTC. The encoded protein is CSVEARLAGGNEQFF.

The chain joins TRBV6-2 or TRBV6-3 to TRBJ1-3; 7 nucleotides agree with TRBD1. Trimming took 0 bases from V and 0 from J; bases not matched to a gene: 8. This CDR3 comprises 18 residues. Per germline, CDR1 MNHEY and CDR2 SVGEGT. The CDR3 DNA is TGTGCCAGCAGTTACTCTTCCGGACAGGCGCTCTCTGGAAACACCATATATTTT. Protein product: CASSYSSGQALSGNTIYF.

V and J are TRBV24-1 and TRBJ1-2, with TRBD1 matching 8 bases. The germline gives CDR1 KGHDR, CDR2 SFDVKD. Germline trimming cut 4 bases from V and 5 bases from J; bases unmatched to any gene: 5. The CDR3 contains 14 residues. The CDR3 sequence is CATSDPGQGYGYTF. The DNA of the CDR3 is TGTGCCACCAGTGACCCCGGACAGGGTTATGGCTACACCTTC.

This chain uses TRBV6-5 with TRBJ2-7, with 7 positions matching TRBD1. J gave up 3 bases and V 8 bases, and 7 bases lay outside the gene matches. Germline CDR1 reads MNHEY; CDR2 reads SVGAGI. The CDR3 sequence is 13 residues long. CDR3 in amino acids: CASRVQGYYEQYF. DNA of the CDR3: TGTGCCAGCCGGGTACAGGGGTACTACGAGCAGTACTTC.

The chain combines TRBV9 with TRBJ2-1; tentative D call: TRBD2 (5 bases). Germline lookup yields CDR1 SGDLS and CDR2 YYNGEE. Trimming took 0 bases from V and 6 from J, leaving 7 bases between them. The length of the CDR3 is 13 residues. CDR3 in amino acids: CASSVAEGNEQFF. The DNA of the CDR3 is TGTGCCAGCAGCGTAGCTGAGGGCAATGAGCAGTTCTTC.

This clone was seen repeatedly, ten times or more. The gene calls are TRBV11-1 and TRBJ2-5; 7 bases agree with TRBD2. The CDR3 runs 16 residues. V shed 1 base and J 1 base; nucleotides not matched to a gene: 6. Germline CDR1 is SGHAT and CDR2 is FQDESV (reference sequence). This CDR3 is CASSLEGSGTQETQYF. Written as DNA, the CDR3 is TGTGCCAGCAGCTTAGAGGGAAGCGGGACCCAAGAGACCCAGTACTTC.

This CDR3 reads CASSLAHRETQYF. CDR3 sequence (DNA): TGTGCCAGCAGTTTAGCGCATAGAGAGACCCAGTACTTC. The chain combines TRBV12-3 or TRBV12-4 with TRBJ2-5; no clear D gene. V was clipped by 0 bases and J by 4 bases, with 6 bases between them. This CDR3 is built from 13 residues.

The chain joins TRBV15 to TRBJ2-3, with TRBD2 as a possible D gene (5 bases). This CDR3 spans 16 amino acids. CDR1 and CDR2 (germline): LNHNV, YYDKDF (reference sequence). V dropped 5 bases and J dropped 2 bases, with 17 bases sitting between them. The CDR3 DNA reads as TGTGCCACCAGCGGCTGGAGTGGGAGTAACACAGATACGCAGTATTTT. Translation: CATSGWSGSNTDTQYF.

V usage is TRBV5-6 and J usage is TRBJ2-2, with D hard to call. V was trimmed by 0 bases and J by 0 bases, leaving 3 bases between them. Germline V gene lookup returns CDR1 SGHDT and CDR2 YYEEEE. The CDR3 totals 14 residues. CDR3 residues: CASSLVTNTGELFF. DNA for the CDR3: TGTGCCAGCAGCTTGGTTACGAACACCGGGGAGCTGTTTTTT. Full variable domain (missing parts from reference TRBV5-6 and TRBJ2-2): DAGVTQSPTHLIKTRGQQVTLRCSPKSGHDTVSWYQQALGQGPQFIFQYYEEEERQRGNFPDRFSGHQFPNYSSELNVNALLLGDSALYLCASSLVTNTGELFFGEGSRLTVL.

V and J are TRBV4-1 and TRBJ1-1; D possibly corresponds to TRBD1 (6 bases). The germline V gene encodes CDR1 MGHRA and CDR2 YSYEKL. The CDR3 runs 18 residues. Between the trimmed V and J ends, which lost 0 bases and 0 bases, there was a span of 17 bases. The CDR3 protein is CASSQDQSPGEMNTEAFF. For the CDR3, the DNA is TGCGCCAGCAGCCAAGATCAATCCCCAGGGGAGATGAACACTGAAGCTTTCTTT.

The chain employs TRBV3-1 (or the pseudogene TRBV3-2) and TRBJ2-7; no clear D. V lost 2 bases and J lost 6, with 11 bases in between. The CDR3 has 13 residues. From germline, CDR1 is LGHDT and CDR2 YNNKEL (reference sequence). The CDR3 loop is CASSQQVQPEQYF. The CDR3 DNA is TGTGCCAGCAGCCAACAGGTACAGCCCGAGCAGTACTTC.

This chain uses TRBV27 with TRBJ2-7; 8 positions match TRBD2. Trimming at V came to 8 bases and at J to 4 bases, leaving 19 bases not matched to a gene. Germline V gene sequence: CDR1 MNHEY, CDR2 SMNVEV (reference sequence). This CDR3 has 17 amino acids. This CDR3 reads CASRESPPVAGRYEQYF. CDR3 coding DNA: TGTGCCAGCCGGGAATCCCCGCCCGTAGCGGGAAGGTACGAGCAGTACTTC.

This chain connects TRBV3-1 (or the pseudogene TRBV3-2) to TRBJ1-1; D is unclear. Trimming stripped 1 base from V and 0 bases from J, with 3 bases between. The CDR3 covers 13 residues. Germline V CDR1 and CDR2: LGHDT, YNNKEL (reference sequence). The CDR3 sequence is CASSQGLNTEAFF. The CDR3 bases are TGTGCCAGCAGCCAAGGGCTGAACACTGAAGCTTTCTTT.

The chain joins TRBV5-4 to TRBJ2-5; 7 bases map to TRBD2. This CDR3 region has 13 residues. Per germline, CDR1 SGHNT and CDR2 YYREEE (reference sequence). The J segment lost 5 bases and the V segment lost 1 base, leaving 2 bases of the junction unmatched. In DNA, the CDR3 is TGTGCCAGCAGCTTGTACGGGGGGGAGACCCAGTACTTC. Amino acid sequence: CASSLYGGETQYF.

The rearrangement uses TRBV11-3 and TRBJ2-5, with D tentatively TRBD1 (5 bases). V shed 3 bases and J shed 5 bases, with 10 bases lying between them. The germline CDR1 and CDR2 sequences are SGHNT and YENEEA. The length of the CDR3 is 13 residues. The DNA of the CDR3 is TGTGCCAGCAGCTTGGGGCCCGGGGAGACCCAGTACTTC. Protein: CASSLGPGETQYF.

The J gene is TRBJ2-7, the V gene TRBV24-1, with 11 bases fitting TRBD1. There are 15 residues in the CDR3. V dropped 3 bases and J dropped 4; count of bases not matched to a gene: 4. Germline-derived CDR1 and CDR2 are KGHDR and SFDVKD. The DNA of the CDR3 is TGTGCCACCAGTGATCCCGGGACAGGGGGTTACGAGCAGTACTTC. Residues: CATSDPGTGGYEQYF.

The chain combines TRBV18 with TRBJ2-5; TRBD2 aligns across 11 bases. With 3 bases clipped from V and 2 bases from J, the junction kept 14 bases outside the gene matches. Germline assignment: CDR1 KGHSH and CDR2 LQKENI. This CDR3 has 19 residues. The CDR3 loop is CASSPQTTSGRGKQETQYF. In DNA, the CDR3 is TGTGCCAGCTCACCCCAAACAACTAGCGGGAGAGGGAAGCAAGAGACCCAGTACTTC.

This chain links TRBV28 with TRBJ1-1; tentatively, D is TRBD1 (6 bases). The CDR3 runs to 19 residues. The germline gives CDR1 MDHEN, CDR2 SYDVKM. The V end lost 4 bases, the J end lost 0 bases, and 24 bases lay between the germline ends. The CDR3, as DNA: TGTGCCAGCAGTTCCCCGCTCACCCTAGGGGGGGTTCTGAACACTGAAGCTTTCTTT. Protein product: CASSSPLTLGGVLNTEAFF.

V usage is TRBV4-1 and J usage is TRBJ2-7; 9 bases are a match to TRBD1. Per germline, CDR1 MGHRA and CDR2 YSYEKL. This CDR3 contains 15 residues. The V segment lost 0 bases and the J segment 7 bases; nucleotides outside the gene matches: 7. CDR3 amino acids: CASSQDFGTGWEQYF. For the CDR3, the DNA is TGCGCCAGCAGCCAAGATTTCGGGACAGGGTGGGAGCAGTACTTC.

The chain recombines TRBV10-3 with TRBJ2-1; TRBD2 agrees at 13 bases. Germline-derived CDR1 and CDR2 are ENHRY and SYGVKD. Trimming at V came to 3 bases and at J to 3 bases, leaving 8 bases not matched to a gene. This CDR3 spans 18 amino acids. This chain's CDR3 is CAISDRTSGRIDYNEQFF. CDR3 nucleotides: TGTGCCATCAGTGACCGGACTAGCGGGAGAATCGACTACAATGAGCAGTTCTTC.

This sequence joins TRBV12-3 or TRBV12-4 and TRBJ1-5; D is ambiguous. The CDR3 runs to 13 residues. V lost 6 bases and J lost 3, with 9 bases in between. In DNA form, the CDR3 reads TGTGCCAGCAGCCCCTCGTCCAATCAGCCCCAGCATTTT. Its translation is CASSPSSNQPQHF.

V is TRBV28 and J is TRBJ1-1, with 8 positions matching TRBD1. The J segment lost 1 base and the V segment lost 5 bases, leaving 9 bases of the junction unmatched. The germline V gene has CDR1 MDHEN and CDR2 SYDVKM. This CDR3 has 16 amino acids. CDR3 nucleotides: TGTGCCAGCAGTAGACAGGGGAAAGGGGGGAACACTGAAGCTTTCTTT. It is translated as CASSRQGKGGNTEAFF.

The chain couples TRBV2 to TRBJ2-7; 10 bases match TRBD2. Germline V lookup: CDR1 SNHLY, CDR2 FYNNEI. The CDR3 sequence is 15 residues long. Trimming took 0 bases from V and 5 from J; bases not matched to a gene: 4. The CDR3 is CASSEALSGRNEQYF. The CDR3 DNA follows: TGTGCCAGCAGTGAAGCGCTTAGCGGGAGGAACGAGCAGTACTTC.

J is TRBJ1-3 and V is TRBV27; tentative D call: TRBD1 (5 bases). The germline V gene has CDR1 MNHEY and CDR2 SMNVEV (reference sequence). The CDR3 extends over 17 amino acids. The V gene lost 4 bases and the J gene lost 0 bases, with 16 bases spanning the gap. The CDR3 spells CASSSLATGHSGNTIYF. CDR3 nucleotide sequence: TGTGCCAGCAGTTCTCTCGCTACAGGACACTCTGGAAACACCATATATTTT.

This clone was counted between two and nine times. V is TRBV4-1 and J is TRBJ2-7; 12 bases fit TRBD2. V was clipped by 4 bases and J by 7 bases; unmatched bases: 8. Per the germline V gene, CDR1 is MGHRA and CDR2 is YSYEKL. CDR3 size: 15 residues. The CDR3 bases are TGCGCCAGCAGCCTCGGACTAGCGGGACTCGCGGAGCAGTACTTC. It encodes CASSLGLAGLAEQYF.

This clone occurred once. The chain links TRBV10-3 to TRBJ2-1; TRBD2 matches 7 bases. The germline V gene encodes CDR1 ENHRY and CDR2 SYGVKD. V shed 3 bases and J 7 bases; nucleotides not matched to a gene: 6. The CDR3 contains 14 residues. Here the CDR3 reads CAISDREEVNEQFF. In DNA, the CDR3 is TGTGCCATCAGTGACCGGGAGGAGGTGAATGAGCAGTTCTTC.

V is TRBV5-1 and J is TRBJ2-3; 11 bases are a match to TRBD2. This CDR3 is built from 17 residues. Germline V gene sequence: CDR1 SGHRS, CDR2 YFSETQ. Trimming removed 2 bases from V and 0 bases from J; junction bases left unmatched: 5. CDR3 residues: CASSLPGTSGSTDTQYF. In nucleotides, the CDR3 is TGCGCCAGCAGCTTACCCGGGACTAGCGGAAGCACAGATACGCAGTATTTT.

This CDR3 is CASSQTSGRVAGNEQFF. DNA for the CDR3: TGTGCCAGTAGTCAGACTAGCGGGAGGGTTGCGGGCAATGAGCAGTTCTTC. The rearrangement uses TRBV19 and TRBJ2-1; the match to TRBD2 covers 14 bases. The germline V gene has CDR1 LNHDA and CDR2 SQIVND (reference sequence). The CDR3 spans 17 residues. Trimming took 5 bases from V and 6 from J; bases not matched to a gene: 9.

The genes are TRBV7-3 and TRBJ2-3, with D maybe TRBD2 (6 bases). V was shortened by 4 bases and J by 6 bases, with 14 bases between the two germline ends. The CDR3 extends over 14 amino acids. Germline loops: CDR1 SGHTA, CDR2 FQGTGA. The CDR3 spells CASSSGGAGDTQYF. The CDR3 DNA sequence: TGTGCCAGCAGCTCCGGAGGGGCGGGGGATACGCAGTATTTT.

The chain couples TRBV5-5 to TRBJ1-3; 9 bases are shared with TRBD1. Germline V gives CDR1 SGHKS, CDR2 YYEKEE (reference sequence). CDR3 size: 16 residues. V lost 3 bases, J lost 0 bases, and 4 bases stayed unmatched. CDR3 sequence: CASSSTGGFSGNTIYF. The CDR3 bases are TGTGCCAGCAGCTCCACAGGGGGCTTCTCTGGAAACACCATATATTTT.